This T cell receptor (beta chain) was recorded in a study of shared clonotypes between healthy human individuals. The assay was immunoSEQ multiplex PCR, and TCRdb's table has in-frame clones only and misses some. The sample carries hundreds of thousands of clones, about 98% recorded once. The CDR3 spans 15 residues. Germline loops: CDR1 MDHEN, CDR2 SYDVKM. With V trimmed by 5 bases and J by 1 base, 6 bases remained unmatched. As defined, naive CD8 cells were CD45RO-negative and positively selected for CCR7, with terminally differentiated effector memory CD45RA+ cells excluded. V is TRBV28 and J is TRBJ2-3; 7 bases map to TRBD1. This receptor was obtained from a man aged 25-45 years in good health. The sample taken for sequencing was naive CD8+ T cells sorted from blood. CDR3 region: CASSAYRGGTDTQYF. Written as DNA, the CDR3 is TGTGCCAGCAGTGCCTACAGGGGCGGCACAGATACGCAGTATTTT.